The next 21 T cell receptor beta chains were all read from a single sample in a study of cytomegalovirus exposure and HLA in healthy donors. PCR employed 60 Vbeta and 13 Jbeta primers. Using immunoSEQ multiplex PCR, the repertoire was profiled, and TCRdb retains in-frame clones only, with some absent. The sample records fewer than 200,000 clones, about 85% being singletons. Input material: PBMCs. The source is a man aged 18 to 30 in good health and CMV-seropositive.

The V and J genes are TRBV11-2 and TRBJ1-4; possibly TRBD1 for D (6 bases). V lost 4 bases to trimming and J lost 8 bases, with 14 bases between them. Germline V CDR1 and CDR2: SGHAT, FQNNGV. The CDR3 runs to 14 residues. For the CDR3, the DNA is TGTGCCAGCAGCTCAGGACAGACCGGGGAAAAACTGTTTTTT. It yields the protein CASSSGQTGEKLFF.

The genes are TRBV5-6 and TRBJ1-1, with D perhaps matching TRBD1 (6 bases). The CDR3 covers 14 residues. V was trimmed by 2 bases and J by 1 base, leaving 9 bases between them. Germline V lookup: CDR1 SGHDT, CDR2 YYEEEE. The CDR3: CASSFQGPNTEAFF. CDR3 nucleotide sequence: TGTGCCAGCAGCTTCCAGGGGCCGAACACTGAAGCTTTCTTT.

V usage is TRBV5-1 and J usage is TRBJ2-5, with D tentatively TRBD1 (6 bases). The CDR3 runs 14 residues. The V gene lost 3 bases and the J gene lost 4 bases, with 13 bases spanning the gap. CDR1 SGHRS and CDR2 YFSETQ come from the germline V gene. CDR3 residues: CASSSVQGLETQYF. In nucleotides, the CDR3 is TGCGCCAGCAGCTCCGTACAGGGTCTAGAGACCCAGTACTTC.

The rearrangement links TRBV14 to TRBJ2-2; D not certain. The V gene's germline CDR1 is SGHDN and CDR2 FVKESK. The CDR3 totals 10 residues. Trimming took off 4 bases at V and 11 bases at J, with 5 bases between the two ends. The CDR3 coding sequence is TGTGCCAGCAGCCGTGGCGAGCTGTTTTTT. Translated: CASSRGELFF.

V usage is TRBV7-7 and J usage is TRBJ2-7; perhaps TRBD1 as D (5 bases). V was pared by 5 bases and J by 2 bases, with 16 bases between. This CDR3 comprises 15 residues. Per germline, CDR1 SSHAT and CDR2 FNYEAQ (reference sequence). CDR3 coding DNA: TGTGCCAGCAGCCCAACAGGTAAACACCCCTACGAGCAGTACTTC. Amino acid sequence: CASSPTGKHPYEQYF.

The gene calls are TRBV5-6 and TRBJ2-1; 8 bases are a match to TRBD1. The CDR3 is 15 residues long. Germline trimming cut 2 bases from V and 4 bases from J; bases unmatched to any gene: 5. CDR1 is SGHDT and CDR2 is YYEEEE in the germline V gene. The CDR3 is CASSFPGGSYNEQFF. CDR3 sequence (DNA): TGTGCCAGCAGCTTCCCAGGGGGCTCTTACAATGAGCAGTTCTTC. The entire variable domain, with the rest obtained from reference TRBV5-6 and TRBJ2-1, is as follows: DAGVTQSPTHLIKTRGQQVTLRCSPKSGHDTVSWYQQALGQGPQFIFQYYEEEERQRGNFPDRFSGHQFPNYSSELNVNALLLGDSALYLCASSFPGGSYNEQFFGPGTRLTVL.

The rearrangement uses TRBV6-1 and TRBJ1-4; a weak D match, TRBD1 (5 bases). This CDR3 has 15 amino acids. CDR1 is MNHNS and CDR2 is SASEGT in the germline V gene. The V and J ends lost 6 bases and 1 base respectively, with 12 bases between them. The CDR3 nucleotides are TGTGCCAGCAGGGGGGGGACGGTAACTAATGAAAAACTGTTTTTT. Its protein is CASRGGTVTNEKLFF.

This rearrangement joins TRBV18 to TRBJ1-2; D call uncertain. The CDR3 totals 15 residues. Trimming removed 0 bases at V and 7 bases at J, with 15 bases between. Germline lookup yields CDR1 KGHSH and CDR2 LQKENI. CDR3 sequence (DNA): TGTGCCAGCTCACCACCGGGTGGCGGAGTCGTTGGCTACACCTTC. Its translation is CASSPPGGGVVGYTF. The full variable domain, in which reference TRBV18 and TRBJ1-2 provide the parts outside the CDR3, is NAGVMQNPRHLVRRRGQEARLRCSPMKGHSHVYWYRQLPEEGLKFMVYLQKENIIDESGMPKERFSAEFPKEGPSILRIQQVVRGDSAAYFCASSPPGGGVVGYTFGSGTRLTVV.

The chain uses TRBV5-1 and TRBJ1-3; 10 positions agree with TRBD1. The germline CDR1 and CDR2 sequences are SGHRS and YFSETQ. This CDR3 comprises 18 residues. The junction had 10 bases not matched to a gene; V was cut back by 2 bases and J by 2 bases. The CDR3 DNA reads TGCGCCAGCAGCTTACTCTTCACCGGGACAGGGGCTGGAAACACCATATATTTT. Encoded protein: CASSLLFTGTGAGNTIYF.

The rearrangement uses TRBV7-9 and TRBJ1-1, with a weak D call TRBD1 (6 bases). Per the germline V gene, CDR1 is SEHNR and CDR2 is FQNEAQ (reference sequence). Trimming pared 5 bases from V and 2 bases from J, leaving 15 bases between. CDR3 length equals 15 residues. CDR3 amino acids: CASSPFGQINTEAFF. DNA of the CDR3: TGTGCCAGCAGCCCATTCGGACAGATCAACACTGAAGCTTTCTTT.

This clone was picked up one time. CDR3 protein: CASSQGTSGVAGELFF. CDR3 nucleotides: TGCGCCAGCAGCCAGGGGACTAGCGGGGTCGCCGGGGAGCTGTTTTTT. This sequence joins TRBV4-3 and TRBJ2-2; 13 bases agree with TRBD2. The J segment lost 6 bases and the V segment lost 3 bases, leaving 4 bases of the junction unmatched. In germline, CDR1 is LGHNA, CDR2 YSLEER. The CDR3 is 16 amino acids.

The chain couples TRBV11-2 to TRBJ1-1; TRBD1 is a possible D gene (5 bases). Deletions cut 0 bases from V and 2 bases from J, with 13 bases between. This CDR3 has 16 residues. Germline CDR1 SGHAT, CDR2 FQNNGV. CDR3 in DNA: TGTGCCAGCAGCTTAGACAGGGCAGAGGTAAACACTGAAGCTTTCTTT. Amino acid sequence: CASSLDRAEVNTEAFF.

The chain combines TRBV15 with TRBJ2-2; maybe TRBD1 (5 bases). Looked up from germline, CDR1 is LNHNV and CDR2 is YYDKDF (reference sequence). This CDR3 has 14 residues. The V gene lost 4 bases and the J gene lost 6 bases, with 12 bases spanning the gap. Here the CDR3 DNA reads TGTGCCACCAGCACAGGCCCCAGGGCCGGGGAGCTGTTTTTT. This gives the protein CATSTGPRAGELFF.

The chain joins TRBV5-4 to TRBJ1-3; D gene ambiguous. The CDR3 sequence is 15 residues long. From germline, CDR1 is SGHNT and CDR2 YYREEE (reference sequence). V lost 2 bases and J lost 0, with 9 bases in between. The CDR3 DNA follows: TGTGCCAGCAGCTTCGGTTCTAGCTCTGGAAACACCATATATTTT. Translated, it gives CASSFGSSSGNTIYF. Full variable domain (outside the CDR3, taken from reference TRBV5-4 and TRBJ1-3): ETGVTQSPTHLIKTRGQQVTLRCSSQSGHNTVSWYQQALGQGPQFIFQYYREEENGRGNFPPRFSGLQFPNYSSELNVNALELDDSALYLCASSFGSSSGNTIYFGEGSWLTVV.

CDR3 protein: CASSWDSYTGELFF. CDR3 DNA sequence: TGTGCCAGCAGCTGGGACAGTTACACCGGGGAGCTGTTTTTT. V and J are TRBV5-6 and TRBJ2-2; TRBD1 matches 7 bases. From germline, CDR1 is SGHDT and CDR2 YYEEEE. The CDR3 has 14 residues. Losses at the gene ends were 3 bases for V and 3 bases for J; bases not matched to a gene: 2. The variable domain in full, completed from reference TRBV5-6 and TRBJ2-2, reads DAGVTQSPTHLIKTRGQQVTLRCSPKSGHDTVSWYQQALGQGPQFIFQYYEEEERQRGNFPDRFSGHQFPNYSSELNVNALLLGDSALYLCASSWDSYTGELFFGEGSRLTVL.

Notes on this clone: The missing conserved phenylalanine or tryptophan at the end of this CDR3 makes a read error likely. The DNA is left out, because the CDR3 cannot be placed on it with certainty; the CDR3 is given as TCRdb lists it. The CDR3 reads CAWSSDRSGSFL. The chain links TRBV30 to TRBJ2-3; TRBD1 is the table's D call and was not checked against the DNA. Germline CDR1 GTSNPN, CDR2 SVGIG (reference sequence). The CDR3 is made up of 12 amino acids, end residues included.

J is TRBJ1-5 and V is TRBV29-1; 7 nucleotides match TRBD1. J lost 5 bases, V lost 4 bases, and 5 bases had no gene match. From germline, CDR1 is SQVTM and CDR2 ANQGSEA. The CDR3 has 13 amino acids. The CDR3 DNA sequence: TGCAGCGTTGCGGGACAGCAAGATCAGCCCCAGCATTTT. Encoded protein: CSVAGQQDQPQHF.

The chain links TRBV19 to TRBJ2-1; 13 bases match TRBD2. V shed 5 bases, J shed 7 bases, and the junction held 14 bases outside the gene matches. CDR1 and CDR2 (germline): LNHDA, SQIVND (reference sequence). The CDR3 runs to 18 residues. The CDR3 loop is CASSPATSGGTSLNEQFF. CDR3 nucleotides: TGTGCCAGTAGTCCGGCGACTAGCGGGGGGACCTCTTTGAATGAGCAGTTCTTC.

This chain joins TRBV7-6 and TRBJ2-3; 8 bases align to TRBD2. The CDR3 is made up of 16 amino acids. Germline CDR1 SGHVS, CDR2 FNYEAQ. J was trimmed by 2 bases and V by 2 bases; bases with no gene match: 6. The CDR3 DNA is TGTGCCAGCAGCTTACAAGCGGGGGTATCCACAGATACGCAGTATTTT. Residues: CASSLQAGVSTDTQYF.

The rearrangement joins TRBV27 to TRBJ2-2; 10 bases map to TRBD1. CDR3 length: 14 amino acids. V lost 9 bases to trimming and J lost 6 bases; unmatched junction nucleotides: 7. CDR1 is MNHEY and CDR2 is SMNVEV in the germline V gene (reference sequence). CDR3 residues: CASLAGTGAGELFF. Written as DNA, the CDR3 is TGTGCCAGTCTTGCTGGGACAGGGGCCGGGGAGCTGTTTTTT.

The chain is built from TRBV9 and TRBJ2-2, with D tentatively TRBD1 (6 bases). Germline V gene data show CDR1 as SGDLS and CDR2 as YYNGEE. This CDR3 has 16 residues. V dropped 2 bases and J dropped 0 bases, with 11 bases sitting between them. The CDR3 protein is CASSVNRDTNTGELFF. As DNA, the CDR3 is TGTGCCAGCAGCGTGAACAGGGACACGAACACCGGGGAGCTGTTTTTT. Drawing the rest from reference TRBV9 and TRBJ2-2, the complete variable domain is DSGVTQTPKHLITATGQRVTLRCSPRSGDLSVYWYQQSLDQGLQFLIQYYNGEERAKGNILERFSAQQFPDLHSELNLSSLELGDSALYFCASSVNRDTNTGELFFGEGSRLTVL.